The source of this TCR beta chain is a study of blood T cells in healthy people across ages. Study overall: Using template switching, researchers captured about one barcoded beta molecule for each two T cells.

This clonotype was observed at least ten times. Each donor supplied approximately 10 milliliters of peripheral blood. A second roughly 6 to 11 cycle PCR used barcoded and J-beta primers. One entry per CDR3 protein, called by TCRdb with MiXCR from the 5' RACE reads. The table records around 1,000,000 distinct CDR3 sequences, 20% to 25% of them present only once. This CDR3 spans 12 amino acids. V lost 6 bases and J 4 bases, leaving 10 bases between the germline ends. Looked up from germline, CDR1 is MDHEN and CDR2 is SYDVKM. These data also featured in a second study, about T cells of mothers and their children. That work states: Samples were provided by three healthy Caucasian mothers and their six children. Related and unrelated pairs show similar shaping of TCR recombination output by thymic selection.

The receptor was derived from a girl aged 2 to 9 in good health. The specimen sequenced was blood. V gene TRBV28 combines with J gene TRBJ2-7; D is possibly TRBD1 (6 bases). CDR3 coding DNA: TGTGCCAGCAGCCCAGGACAGTACGAGCAGTACTTC. This gives the protein CASSPGQYEQYF.